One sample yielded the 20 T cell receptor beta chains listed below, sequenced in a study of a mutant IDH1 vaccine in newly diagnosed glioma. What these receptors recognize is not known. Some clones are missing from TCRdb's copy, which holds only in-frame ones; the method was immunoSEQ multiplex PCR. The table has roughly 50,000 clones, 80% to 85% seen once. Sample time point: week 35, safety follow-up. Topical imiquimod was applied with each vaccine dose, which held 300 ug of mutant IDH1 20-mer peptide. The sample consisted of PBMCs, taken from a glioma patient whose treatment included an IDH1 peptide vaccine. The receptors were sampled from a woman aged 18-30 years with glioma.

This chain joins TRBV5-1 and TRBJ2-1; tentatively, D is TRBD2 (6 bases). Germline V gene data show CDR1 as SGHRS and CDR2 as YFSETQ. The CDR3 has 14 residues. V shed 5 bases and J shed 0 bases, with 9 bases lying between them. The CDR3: CASRVGGSYNEQFF. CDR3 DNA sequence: TGCGCCAGCAGAGTGGGGGGCTCCTACAATGAGCAGTTCTTC. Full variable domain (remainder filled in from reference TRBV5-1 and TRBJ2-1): KAGVTQTPRYLIKTRGQQVTLSCSPISGHRSVSWYQQTPGQGLQFLFEYFSETQRNKGNFPGRFSGRQFSNSRSEMNVSTLELGDSALYLCASRVGGSYNEQFFGPGTRLTVL.

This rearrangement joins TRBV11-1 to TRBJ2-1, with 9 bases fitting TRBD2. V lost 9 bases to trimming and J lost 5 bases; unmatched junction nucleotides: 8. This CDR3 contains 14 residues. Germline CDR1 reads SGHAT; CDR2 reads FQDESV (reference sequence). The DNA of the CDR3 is TGTGCCAGTCTTCCGGGACTAGCCCACAATGAGCAGTTCTTC. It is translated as CASLPGLAHNEQFF.

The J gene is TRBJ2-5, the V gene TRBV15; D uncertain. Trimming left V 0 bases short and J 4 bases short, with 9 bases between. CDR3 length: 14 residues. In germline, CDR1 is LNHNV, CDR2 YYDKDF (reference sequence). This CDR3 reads CATSRESLSETQYF. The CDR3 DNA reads TGTGCCACCAGCAGAGAATCGCTGTCAGAGACCCAGTACTTC. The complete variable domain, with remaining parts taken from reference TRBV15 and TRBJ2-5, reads DAMVIQNPRYQVTQFGKPVTLSCSQTLNHNVMYWYQQKSSQAPKLLFHYYDKDFNNEADTPDNFQSRRPNTSFCFLDIRSPGLGDTAMYLCATSRESLSETQYFGPGTRLLVL.

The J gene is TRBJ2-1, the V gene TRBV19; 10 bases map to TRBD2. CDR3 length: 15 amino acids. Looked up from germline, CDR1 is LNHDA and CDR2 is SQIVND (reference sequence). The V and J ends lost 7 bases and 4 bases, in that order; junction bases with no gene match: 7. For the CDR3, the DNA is TGTGCCAGTAAGGCTGTAGCGGGGGGTTACAATGAGCAGTTCTTC. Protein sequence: CASKAVAGGYNEQFF.

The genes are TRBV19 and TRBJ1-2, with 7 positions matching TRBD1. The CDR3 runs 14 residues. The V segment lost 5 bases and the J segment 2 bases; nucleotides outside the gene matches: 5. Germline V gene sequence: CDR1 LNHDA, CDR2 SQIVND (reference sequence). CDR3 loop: CASSGRQGNYGYTF. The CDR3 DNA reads TGTGCCAGTAGTGGGAGACAGGGCAACTATGGCTACACCTTC.

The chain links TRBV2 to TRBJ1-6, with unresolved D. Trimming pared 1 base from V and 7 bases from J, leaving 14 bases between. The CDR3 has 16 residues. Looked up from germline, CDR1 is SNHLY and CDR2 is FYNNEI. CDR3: CASSEGHGGKNSPLHF. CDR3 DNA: TGTGCCAGCAGTGAAGGGCACGGCGGGAAGAATTCACCCCTCCACTTT. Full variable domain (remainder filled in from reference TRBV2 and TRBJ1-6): EPEVTQTPSHQVTQMGQEVILRCVPISNHLYFYWYRQILGQKVEFLVSFYNNEISEKSEIFDDQFSVERPDGSNFTLKIRSTKLEDSAMYFCASSEGHGGKNSPLHFGNGTRLTVT.

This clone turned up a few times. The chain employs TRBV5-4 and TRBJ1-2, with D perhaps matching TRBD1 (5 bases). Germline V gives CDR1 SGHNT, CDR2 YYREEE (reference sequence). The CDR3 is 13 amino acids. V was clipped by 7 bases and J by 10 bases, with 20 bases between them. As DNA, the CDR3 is TGTGCCAGCGGCGAGAGGACGGGGGATGACTACACCTTC. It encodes CASGERTGDDYTF.

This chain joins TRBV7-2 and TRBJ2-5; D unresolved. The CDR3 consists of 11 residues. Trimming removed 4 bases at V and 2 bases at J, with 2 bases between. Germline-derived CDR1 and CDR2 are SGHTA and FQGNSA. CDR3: CASSSQETQYF. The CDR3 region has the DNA TGTGCCAGCAGCTCTCAAGAGACCCAGTACTTC.

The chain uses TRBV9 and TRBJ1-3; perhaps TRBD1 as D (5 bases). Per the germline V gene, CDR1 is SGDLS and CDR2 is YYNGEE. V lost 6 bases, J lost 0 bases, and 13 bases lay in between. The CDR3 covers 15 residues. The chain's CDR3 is CASTTTGGSGNTIYF. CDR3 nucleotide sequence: TGTGCCAGCACCACCACCGGGGGCTCTGGAAACACCATATATTTT.

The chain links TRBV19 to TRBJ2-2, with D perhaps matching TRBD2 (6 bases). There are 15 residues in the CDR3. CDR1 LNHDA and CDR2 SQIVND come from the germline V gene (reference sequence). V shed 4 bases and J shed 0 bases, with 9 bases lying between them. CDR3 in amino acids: CASSRPGANTGELFF. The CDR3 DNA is TGTGCCAGTAGTAGGCCGGGGGCGAACACCGGGGAGCTGTTTTTT.

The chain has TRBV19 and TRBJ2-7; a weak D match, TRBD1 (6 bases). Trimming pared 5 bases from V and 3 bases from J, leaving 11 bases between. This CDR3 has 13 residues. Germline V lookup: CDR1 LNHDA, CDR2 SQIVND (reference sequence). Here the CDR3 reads CASSPRDNYEQYF. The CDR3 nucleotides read TGTGCCAGTAGTCCCAGGGACAACTACGAGCAGTACTTC.

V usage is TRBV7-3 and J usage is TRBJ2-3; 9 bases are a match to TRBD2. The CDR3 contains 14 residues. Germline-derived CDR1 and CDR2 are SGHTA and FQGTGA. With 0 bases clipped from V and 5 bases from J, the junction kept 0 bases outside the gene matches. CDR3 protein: CASSLTSGRDTQYF. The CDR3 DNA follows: TGTGCCAGCAGCTTAACTAGCGGGAGAGATACGCAGTATTTT.

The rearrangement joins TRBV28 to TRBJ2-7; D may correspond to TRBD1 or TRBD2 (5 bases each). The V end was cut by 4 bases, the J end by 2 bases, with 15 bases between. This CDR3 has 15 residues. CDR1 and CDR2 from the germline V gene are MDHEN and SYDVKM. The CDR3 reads CASSWGRVGPYEQYF. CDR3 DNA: TGTGCCAGCAGTTGGGGAAGGGTGGGACCCTACGAGCAGTACTTC.

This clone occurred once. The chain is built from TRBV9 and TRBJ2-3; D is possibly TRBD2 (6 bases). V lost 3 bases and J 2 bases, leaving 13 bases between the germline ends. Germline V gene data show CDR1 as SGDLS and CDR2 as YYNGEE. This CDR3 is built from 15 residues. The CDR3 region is CASSARGWITDTQYF. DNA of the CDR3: TGTGCCAGCAGCGCACGGGGGTGGATCACAGATACGCAGTATTTT.

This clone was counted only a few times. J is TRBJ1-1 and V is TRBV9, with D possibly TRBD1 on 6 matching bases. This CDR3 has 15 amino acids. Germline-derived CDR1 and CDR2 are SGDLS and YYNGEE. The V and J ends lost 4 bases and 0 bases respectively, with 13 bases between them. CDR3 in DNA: TGTGCCAGCAGCTTTACCGGGGACATGAACACTGAAGCTTTCTTT. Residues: CASSFTGDMNTEAFF. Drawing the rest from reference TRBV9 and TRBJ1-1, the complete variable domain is DSGVTQTPKHLITATGQRVTLRCSPRSGDLSVYWYQQSLDQGLQFLIQYYNGEERAKGNILERFSAQQFPDLHSELNLSSLELGDSALYFCASSFTGDMNTEAFFGQGTRLTVV.

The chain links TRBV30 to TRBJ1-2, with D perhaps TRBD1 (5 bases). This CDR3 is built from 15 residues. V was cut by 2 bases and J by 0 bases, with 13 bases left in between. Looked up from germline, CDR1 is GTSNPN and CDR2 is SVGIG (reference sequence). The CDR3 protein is CAWSPWDRTNYGYTF. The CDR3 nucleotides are TGTGCCTGGAGTCCTTGGGACCGAACTAACTATGGCTACACCTTC.

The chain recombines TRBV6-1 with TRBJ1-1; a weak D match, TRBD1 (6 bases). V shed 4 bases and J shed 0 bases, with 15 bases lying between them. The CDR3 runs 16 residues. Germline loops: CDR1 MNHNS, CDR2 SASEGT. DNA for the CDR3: TGTGCCAGCAGTGTCACAGGGTCGACCATGAACACTGAAGCTTTCTTT. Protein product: CASSVTGSTMNTEAFF.

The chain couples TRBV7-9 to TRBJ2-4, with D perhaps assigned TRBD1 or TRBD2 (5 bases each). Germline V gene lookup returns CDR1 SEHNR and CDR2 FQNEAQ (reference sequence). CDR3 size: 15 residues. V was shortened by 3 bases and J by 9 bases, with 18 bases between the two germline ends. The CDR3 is CASSLGPGREAIQYF. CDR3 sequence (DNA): TGTGCCAGCAGCTTGGGACCGGGACGGGAAGCCATTCAGTACTTC. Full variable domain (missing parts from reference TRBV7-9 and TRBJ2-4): DTGVSQNPRHKITKRGQNVTFRCDPISEHNRLYWYRQTLGQGPEFLTYFQNEAQLEKSRLLSDRFSAERPKGSFSTLEIQRTEQGDSAMYLCASSLGPGREAIQYFGAGTRLSVL.

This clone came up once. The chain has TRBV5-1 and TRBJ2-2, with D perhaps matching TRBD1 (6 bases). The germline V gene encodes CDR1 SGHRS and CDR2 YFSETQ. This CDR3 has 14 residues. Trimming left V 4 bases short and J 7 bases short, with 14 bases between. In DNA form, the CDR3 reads TGCGCCAGCAGCGACAGGACTGGGATCGGGGAGCTGTTTTTT. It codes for CASSDRTGIGELFF.

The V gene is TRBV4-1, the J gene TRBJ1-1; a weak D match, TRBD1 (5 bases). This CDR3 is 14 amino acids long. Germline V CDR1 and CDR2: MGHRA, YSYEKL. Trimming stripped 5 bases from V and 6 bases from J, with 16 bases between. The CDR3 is CASSERSGNPEAFF. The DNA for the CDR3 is TGCGCCAGCAGCGAACGGTCAGGGAATCCTGAAGCTTTCTTT.